This TCR beta chain is from a study of shared clonotypes between healthy human individuals. The CDR3 spans 13 residues. V was cut by 1 base and J by 4 bases, with 7 bases left in between. Germline V gene data show CDR1 as SGHTA and CDR2 as FQGTGA. Here immunoSEQ multiplex PCR was the method, and the copy in TCRdb shows in-frame clones only, minus some. The sample shows approximately 640,000 clones, around 72% of them seen only once. In this sample, this clone turned up many times. Its target is unknown. Study-level findings and limits: Among donors, sharing of clonotypes was expected to be affected by sequencing depth. It was the non-shared clonotypes that had lower generation probabilities than clonotypes shared by all four donors.

The sequence was obtained from a woman in her twenties or thirties in good health. Source material: memory CD4+ T cells sorted from blood. The subset denotes: CD45RA-negative fraction. The chain is built from TRBV7-3 and TRBJ1-1; D gene uncertain. The DNA for the CDR3 is TGTGCCAGCAGCTTAATTGGGAGCACTGAAGCTTTCTTT. Translating gives CASSLIGSTEAFF.